This entry lists 6 T cell receptor beta chains sequenced from one sample in a study of control samples from healthy donors and cancer patients. The protocol was immunoSEQ multiplex PCR, while the TCRdb copy is restricted to in-frame clones and leaves out a portion. The table has about 160,000 clones, over 85% seen once. Material: blood. These receptors were collected from a man younger than 40 in good health.

The chain joins TRBV27 to TRBJ2-3; 7 bases map to TRBD1. Germline V gene sequence: CDR1 MNHEY, CDR2 SMNVEV (reference sequence). The CDR3 is 15 residues long. J lost 6 bases, V lost 3 bases, and 9 bases had no gene match. CDR3 loop: CASSFLQGWVDTQYF. Written as DNA, the CDR3 is TGTGCCAGCAGTTTCTTACAGGGGTGGGTGGATACGCAGTATTTT.

This clone was detected a few times. The chain has TRBV2 and TRBJ2-5, with a tentative D call TRBD2 (5 bases). The CDR3 runs to 12 residues. Germline CDR1 reads SNHLY; CDR2 reads FYNNEI. The ends were cut back, 2 bases at V and 5 bases at J, with 6 bases in the middle. The chain's CDR3 is CASSERGETQYF. The CDR3 bases are TGTGCCAGCAGTGAACGAGGGGAGACCCAGTACTTC.

The chain uses TRBV6-5 and TRBJ2-5, with a tentative D call TRBD1 (6 bases). Germline values: CDR1 MNHEY, CDR2 SVGAGI. The CDR3 runs to 13 residues. The V end lost 10 bases, the J end lost 8 bases, and 20 bases lay between the germline ends. The CDR3 protein is CAIATGLGVTQYF. In DNA form, the CDR3 reads TGTGCCATTGCAACAGGGCTAGGGGTAACCCAGTACTTC.

This chain's CDR3 is CASSGGGSGANVLTF. CDR3 DNA sequence: TGTGCCAGTAGTGGTGGAGGCTCTGGGGCCAACGTCCTGACTTTC. The chain joins TRBV19 to TRBJ2-6; D might be TRBD2 (5 bases). CDR1 and CDR2 (germline): LNHDA, SQIVND (reference sequence). Trimming removed 5 bases from V and 0 bases from J, with 8 bases in between. This CDR3 region has 15 residues.

CDR3 amino acids: CASSSPLGTGLNSQETQYF. The CDR3 coding sequence is TGTGCCAGCAGCTCACCTCTAGGGACAGGCCTAAATTCGCAAGAGACCCAGTACTTC. J is TRBJ2-5 and V is TRBV7-8, with 8 bases aligning to TRBD1. The germline V gene has CDR1 SGHVS and CDR2 FQNEAQ. CDR3 size: 19 residues. The V and J ends lost 4 bases and 2 bases, in that order; junction bases with no gene match: 18.

The V call is TRBV6-5, the J call TRBJ1-6; D is unresolved. The germline gives CDR1 MNHEY, CDR2 SVGAGI. This CDR3 is built from 15 residues. The V end was cut by 2 bases, the J end by 0 bases, with 5 bases between. The CDR3 protein is CASSYESSYNSPLHF. Here the CDR3 DNA reads TGTGCCAGCAGTTACGAGAGCTCCTATAATTCACCCCTCCACTTT.